This T cell receptor (beta chain) was retrieved from a study of blood T cell repertoires in COVID-19 (dated by TCRdb to the early 2020s). About the investigation overall: Samples covering the acute and convalescent phases of COVID-19 were provided by collaborators in the United States, Italy and Spain. The prospective study material was composed of cDNA or gDNA derived from T cells, B-cell-depleted T cells, or PBMCs. Deeply sampled blood TCRbeta repertoires from subjects exposed to, actively infected with, or recovered from COVID-19 were included in the dataset. The repertoires were made available in a free public database intended to serve as a resource for research on the immune response to SARS-CoV-2. Samples came from the ongoing ImmuneRACE study (first 160 participants) plus 1,254 subjects from 6 global collaborators. A de-identified subject ID, COVID-19 status, age in years and sex were almost always included in the sample metadata. HLA class I and class II types, where available, came from metadata supplied by the sample provider rather than from assay-based typing.

Whole blood was collected in K2EDTA tubes by collaborating institutions according to the institutions' own protocols. For TCRbeta analysis, collaborators shipped samples as frozen whole blood, isolated PBMCs, or DNA extracted from either of those sample types. Concerning this clone: The clone's antigen remains unknown. No qualities accompany the bases; no much larger clone lies one base away.

CDR1 is given as SGHAT and CDR2 as FQNNGV, both from the germline V gene. From the cysteine through the phenylalanine, the CDR3 covers 15 amino acids. CDR3 DNA only is kept here, 45 bases in frame from base 1. Trimming costs V 3 bases and J 3 bases, and their ends lie 14 bases apart. Study-wide conclusions, independent of this receptor: How much clinical and demographic metadata was included differed by source and by participant, and the metadata was provided uncurated.

TCRbeta CDR3 regions were amplified from genomic DNA by means of the immunoSEQ Assay, a bias-controlled multiplex PCR. In the paper's pipeline: Within the assay, amplification of reference gene primers was used to estimate how many nucleated cells each sample contained. To quantify the absolute abundance of each unique TCRbeta CDR3 rearrangement, sequence reads were collapsed and filtered. For each sample, productive Simpson clonality was calculated as the square root of Simpson's diversity index across productive rearrangements. This immuneACCESS table, as held by TCRdb, lists in-frame sequences with V and J called but not all clones. Of the missing ones, under half trace to an unresolved V gene in checked studies; the others have no known cause. V, J and clone size are taken as reported in that table, and D and trimming were inferred from the DNA itself. This sample comprises some 140,000 clones, approximately 80% of them detected only once. Jointly, the top ten make up around 32% of the sample.

This receptor was identified in a woman in her fifties or sixties with acute or convalescent COVID-19. Sequencing used peripheral blood. This chain joins TRBV11-2 to TRBJ1-1; a weak D assignment points to TRBD1 (6 bases agree). The DNA is TGTGCCAGCAGCTTCACCTCCAGGGGAGACACTGAAGCTTTCTTT. Its protein product is CASSFTSRGDTEAFF.